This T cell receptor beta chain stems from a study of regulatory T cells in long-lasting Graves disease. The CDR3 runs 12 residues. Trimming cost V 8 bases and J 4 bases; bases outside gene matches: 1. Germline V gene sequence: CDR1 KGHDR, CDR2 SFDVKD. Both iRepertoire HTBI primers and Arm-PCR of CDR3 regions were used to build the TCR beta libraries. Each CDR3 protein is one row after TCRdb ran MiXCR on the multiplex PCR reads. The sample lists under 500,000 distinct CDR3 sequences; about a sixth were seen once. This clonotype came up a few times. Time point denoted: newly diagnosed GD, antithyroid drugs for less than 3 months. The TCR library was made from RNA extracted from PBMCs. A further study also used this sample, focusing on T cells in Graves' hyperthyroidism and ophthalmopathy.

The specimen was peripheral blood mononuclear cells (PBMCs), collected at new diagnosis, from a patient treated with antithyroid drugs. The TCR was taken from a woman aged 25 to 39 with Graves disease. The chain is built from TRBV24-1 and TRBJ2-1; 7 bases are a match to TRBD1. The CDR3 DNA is TGTGCCACCATGGGACAGTACAATGAGCAGTTCTTC. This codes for CATMGQYNEQFF.